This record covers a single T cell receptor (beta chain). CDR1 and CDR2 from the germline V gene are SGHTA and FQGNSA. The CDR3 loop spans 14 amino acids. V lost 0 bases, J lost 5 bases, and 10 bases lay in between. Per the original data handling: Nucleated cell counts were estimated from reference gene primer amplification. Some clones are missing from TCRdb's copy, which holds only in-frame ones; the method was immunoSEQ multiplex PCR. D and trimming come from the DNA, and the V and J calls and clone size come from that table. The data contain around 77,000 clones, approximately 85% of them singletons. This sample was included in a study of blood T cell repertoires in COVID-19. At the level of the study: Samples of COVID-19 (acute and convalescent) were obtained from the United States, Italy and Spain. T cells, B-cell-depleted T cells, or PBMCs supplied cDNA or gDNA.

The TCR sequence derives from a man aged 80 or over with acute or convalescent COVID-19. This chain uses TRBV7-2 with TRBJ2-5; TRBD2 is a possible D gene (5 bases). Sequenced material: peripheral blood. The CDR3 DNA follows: TGTGCCAGCAGCTTAGCGAGGGAAAGCGAGACCCAGTACTTC. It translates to CASSLARESETQYF.